This is a list of T cell receptor beta chains from one sample in a study of T-cell reconstitution after alpha-beta-depleted transplantation in children. MiXCR was run by TCRdb on the PCR reads, yielding one entry per CDR3 protein. The profile shows some 600,000 distinct CDR3 sequences, over 10% of them singletons. The input for sequencing was PBMCs, mostly from graft donor cells, taken 360 days after TCRalphabeta/CD19-depleted stem cell transplant. The receptors were sampled from a male patient aged 10 to 17 who had a stem cell transplant for acute myeloid leukemia, so the T cells may come from the graft donor. CDR3s include the opening cysteine and the closing phenylalanine or tryptophan. D genes are given only for firm matches. The size field is filled for only some rows; it gives once, few, many or a size class.

few	TRBD2	TRBV28	TRBJ2-3	16	TGTGCCAGCAGCGATCCCCCGGGACTAGAAACAGATACGCAGTATTTT	CASSDPPGLETDTQYF
NA	TRBD1	TRBV7-3	TRBJ2-2	15	TGTGCCAGCAGCTCTCGGACAGGGAGGAGCGGGGAGCTGTTTTTT	CASSSRTGRSGELFF
many	NA	TRBV6-2/TRBV6-3	TRBJ2-4	14	TGTGCCAGCAGTTACGAGACAGTAAAAGACATTCAGTACTTC	CASSYETVKDIQYF
few	NA	TRBV1	TRBJ2-1	15	TGCACCAGCAGCCAGACTATGGGAGGAGGCGATGAGCAGTTCTTC	CTSSQTMGGGDEQFF
NA	TRBD1	TRBV10-3	TRBJ2-3	14	TGTGCCATCGGTCAGGGGGCGGACACAGATACGCAGTATTTT	CAIGQGADTDTQYF
few	NA	TRBV29-1	TRBJ2-5	14	TGCAGCTATGAGGGGCCCGGCGTTCAAGAGACCCAGTACTTC	CSYEGPGVQETQYF
many	NA	TRBV29-1	TRBJ2-7	13	TGCAGCGTACCAGGTACAGGGTTCAACGAGCAGTACTTC	CSVPGTGFNEQYF
few	TRBD2	TRBV11-2	TRBJ2-7	14	TGTGCCAGCACTTGGGGACTAGATGAGCGGGAGCAGTACTTC	CASTWGLDEREQYF
few	NA	TRBV15	TRBJ2-1	16	TGTGCCACCAGCAGAGATTTTGGACTAATCTACAATGAGCAGTTCTTC	CATSRDFGLIYNEQFF
few	NA	TRBV9	TRBJ1-1	17	TGTGCCAGCAGCGTAGAGGGCCGCATGGGGATGAACACTGAAGCTTTCTTT	CASSVEGRMGMNTEAFF
NA	TRBD1	TRBV4-3	TRBJ2-3	17	TGCGCCAGCAGCCAAGTTCTCAGGGGGTCAGGCACAGATACGCAGTATTTT	CASSQVLRGSGTDTQYF
NA	NA	TRBV7-9	TRBJ2-7	15	TGTGCCAGCAGCCAAATAAATAGCGGCTCCTACGAGCAGTACTTC	CASSQINSGSYEQYF
NA	NA	TRBV5-1	TRBJ2-4	14	TGCGCCAGCAGCTTGGTGCCAGCCAAAAACATTCAGTACTTC	CASSLVPAKNIQYF
many	NA	TRBV5-5	TRBJ2-3	14	TGTGCCAGCAGCTCCGGACTCCGCACAGATACGCAGTATTTT	CASSSGLRTDTQYF
few	NA	TRBV20-1	TRBJ2-5	13	TGCAGTGCTACCCTTGTGTGGGGAGAGACCCAGTACTTC	CSATLVWGETQYF
NA	TRBD2	TRBV20-1	TRBJ2-1	19	TGCAGTGCTAGCTCCCAAACGGGAGGGCCTCTAAGCTCCTACAATGAGCAGTTCTTC	CSASSQTGGPLSSYNEQFF
NA	NA	TRBV7-2	TRBJ2-7	15	TGTGCCAGCAGCTGGGCCCCGACAGTGACCTACGAGCAGTACTTC	CASSWAPTVTYEQYF
NA	TRBD2	TRBV15	TRBJ2-1	14	TGTGCCACCAGCAGTCGGACTAGCGGCTATGAGCAGTTCTTC	CATSSRTSGYEQFF
few	NA	TRBV7-3	TRBJ2-3	16	TGTGCCAGCACCCCAGGCTGGGGAGGCCCCACAGATACGCAGTATTTT	CASTPGWGGPTDTQYF
few	TRBD2	TRBV20-1	TRBJ2-7	15	TGCAGTGCTAGCACTAGCGGGGCAAAAACTTACGAGCAGTACTTC	CSASTSGAKTYEQYF
NA	NA	TRBV7-9	TRBJ2-1	15	TGTGCCAGCAGCCTAGACCGGGTAGCTAGGAATGAGCAGTTCTTC	CASSLDRVARNEQFF
NA	NA	TRBV20-1	TRBJ1-1	13	TGCAGTGCTAGAGATCAAACGGATACTGAAGCTTTCTTT	CSARDQTDTEAFF
NA	NA	TRBV20-1	TRBJ2-4	14	TGCAGTGCTATGAGTGTCCGAGCCAAAAACATTCAGTACTTC	CSAMSVRAKNIQYF
NA	NA	TRBV15	TRBJ2-2	13	TGTGCCACCAGCAGAGTTGCAACCGGGGAGCTGTTTTTT	CATSRVATGELFF
NA	NA	TRBV20-1	TRBJ2-1	16	TGCAGTGCTAGAGATCCCCCTAGACGGGCTACGGATGAGCAGTTCTTC	CSARDPPRRATDEQFF
NA	TRBD1	TRBV18	TRBJ2-7	15	TGTGCCAGCTCACCAGTCCAGGGGGCAGCAAACGAGCAGTACTTC	CASSPVQGAANEQYF
few	TRBD2	TRBV7-9	TRBJ2-7	14	TGTGCCAGCAGCTCTAGCGGGAGGTCGGAAGAGCAGTACTTC	CASSSSGRSEEQYF
NA	NA	TRBV27	TRBJ2-7	15	TGTGCCAGCAGTTTAATGCCAGGGCGCCACTACGAGCAGTACTTC	CASSLMPGRHYEQYF
many	TRBD1	TRBV29-1	TRBJ2-7	15	TGCAGCGTTGAAGAAGGGCAGAGGGGGCCCTACGAGCAGTACTTC	CSVEEGQRGPYEQYF
few	TRBD2	TRBV7-6	TRBJ2-3	17	TGTGCCAGCAGCGACGGGACTAGCGGATTACGGCCAGATACGCAGTATTTT	CASSDGTSGLRPDTQYF
many	TRBD1	TRBV7-8	TRBJ1-3	15	TGTGCCAGCAGCACGGGACAGACCTCTGGAAACACCATATATTTT	CASSTGQTSGNTIYF
few	TRBD2	TRBV6-4	TRBJ2-3	14	TGTGCCAGCAGTGACTTAGCGGGGACAGATACGCAGTATTTT	CASSDLAGTDTQYF
many	NA	TRBV29-1	TRBJ2-7	14	TGCAGCGTTGGTTCGGGCAGGGAAAGATACGAGCAGTACTTC	CSVGSGRERYEQYF
few	TRBD2	TRBV29-1	TRBJ2-1	13	TGCAGCGTTGAGAGTCTAGCGGGAGTGGGGCAGTTCTTC	CSVESLAGVGQFF
few	TRBD1	TRBV19	TRBJ1-5	18	TGTGCCAGTAGTATTGTGGACAGGAGAAAAGTGAGCAATCAGCCCCAGCATTTT	CASSIVDRRKVSNQPQHF
NA	TRBD1	TRBV6-5	TRBJ1-6	16	TGTGCCAGCAGTTACCCCCTTGGACAGGGGATTTCACCCCTCCACTTT	CASSYPLGQGISPLHF
few	NA	TRBV5-1	TRBJ2-4	16	TGCGCCAGCAGCTTGGCGGCAGGGGGGGCCAAAAACATTCAGTACTTC	CASSLAAGGAKNIQYF
many	NA	TRBV5-1	TRBJ2-7	13	TGCGCCAGCAGCTTGCGGGAGTGGTACGAGCAGTACTTC	CASSLREWYEQYF
few	NA	TRBV27	TRBJ2-7	12	TGTGCCAGCAGCTATATCGGGGGCCACGTCCACTTC	CASSYIGGHVHF
few	TRBD2	TRBV2	TRBJ2-1	15	TGTGCCAGCAGGCCCGGGGGGGATGTCCGAGGAGAGCAGTTCTTC	CASRPGGDVRGEQFF
many	NA	TRBV10-3	TRBJ2-7	14	TGTGCCATCAGTGAGAGGGACATTACCTACGAGCAGTACTTC	CAISERDITYEQYF
NA	NA	TRBV6-2/TRBV6-3	TRBJ2-7	16	TGTGCCAGCAGTTACTCCGGGACCACCAATAGCTACGAGCAGTACTTC	CASSYSGTTNSYEQYF
many	NA	TRBV20-1	TRBJ2-7	13	TGCAGTGCTAGGACACCCAGGACCTACGAGCAGTACTTC	CSARTPRTYEQYF
few	NA	TRBV18	TRBJ1-5	13	TGTGCCAGCTCACCAGCTACGGATCAGCCCCAGCATTTT	CASSPATDQPQHF
NA	NA	TRBV14	TRBJ1-6	15	TGTGCCAGCAGCCAACAGGTTACTTATAATTCACCCCTCCACTTT	CASSQQVTYNSPLHF